The next 14 T cell receptor beta chains were all read from a single sample in a study of T cell responses to AZD1222 COVID-19 vaccine. Clones were sequenced by immunoSEQ multiplex PCR, and TCRdb holds only the in-frame ones, with some missing. The sample records about 130,000 clones, 80% to 95% being singletons. The sample consisted of peripheral blood, taken on day 0 of AZD1222 vaccination. The origin of the receptors is an adult in good health.

The J gene is TRBJ2-1, the V gene TRBV7-2; TRBD2 matches 9 bases. Germline CDR1 and CDR2: SGHTA and FQGNSA. The CDR3 is made up of 16 amino acids. V lost 0 bases and J lost 6; bases outside the gene matches: 6. CDR3 sequence (DNA): TGTGCCAGCAGCTTAGCGGTGGCGGGAGGGGTCAATGAGCAGTTCTTC. As protein: CASSLAVAGGVNEQFF.

This clone occurred once. This chain connects TRBV6-5 to TRBJ1-6; 7 bases are a match to TRBD1. Per germline, CDR1 MNHEY and CDR2 SVGAGI. This CDR3 contains 14 residues. V lost 4 bases to trimming and J lost 5 bases; unmatched junction nucleotides: 2. This chain's CDR3 is CASSSGTDNSPLHF. CDR3 sequence (DNA): TGTGCCAGCAGTTCCGGGACAGATAATTCACCCCTCCACTTT.

V and J are TRBV19 and TRBJ2-7, with D perhaps TRBD2 (5 bases). This CDR3 is built from 15 residues. Germline values: CDR1 LNHDA, CDR2 SQIVND (reference sequence). V lost 3 bases to trimming and J lost 6 bases, with 18 bases between them. Here the CDR3 reads CASSIRGLALGEQYF. DNA for the CDR3: TGTGCCAGTAGTATCAGAGGGCTAGCTCTCGGCGAGCAGTACTTC.

The chain links TRBV25-1 to TRBJ1-1; maybe TRBD1 (5 bases). Looked up from germline, CDR1 is MGHDK and CDR2 is SYGVNS. The CDR3 contains 16 residues. Trimming pared 6 bases from V and 7 bases from J, leaving 24 bases between. The CDR3 reads CASSEIDGRGLGEAFF. CDR3 bases: TGTGCCAGCAGCGAAATAGATGGTCGGGGGTTGGGTGAAGCTTTCTTT.

The chain links TRBV4-3 to TRBJ1-5; TRBD1 is a possible D gene (5 bases). CDR3 length: 15 amino acids. The V gene lost 0 bases and the J gene lost 7 bases, with 13 bases spanning the gap. Looked up from germline, CDR1 is LGHNA and CDR2 is YSLEER. The CDR3: CASSQDGGVRQPQHF. Here the CDR3 DNA reads TGCGCCAGCAGCCAAGATGGAGGGGTACGCCAGCCCCAGCATTTT.

The rearrangement links TRBV7-9 to TRBJ2-5; weak D call: TRBD1 (6 bases). V was shortened by 6 bases and J by 5 bases, with 19 bases between the two germline ends. This CDR3 region has 15 residues. From germline, CDR1 is SEHNR and CDR2 FQNEAQ (reference sequence). The DNA for the CDR3 is TGTGCCAGCAGTCCGCCGGGACACCCATTGGAGACCCAGTACTTC. The encoded protein is CASSPPGHPLETQYF.

The rearrangement joins TRBV29-1 to TRBJ2-6; the D gene could be TRBD1 or TRBD2 (5 bases each). The CDR3 covers 16 residues. In germline, CDR1 is SQVTM, CDR2 ANQGSEA. Trimming took off 7 bases at V and 2 bases at J, with 18 bases between the two ends. The CDR3 region has the DNA TGCAGCGATAGACTCACCCTGGGGGCTGGGGCCAACGTCCTGACTTTC. Amino acid sequence: CSDRLTLGAGANVLTF.

V is TRBV6-5 and J is TRBJ1-3; D remains ambiguous. The CDR3 runs to 15 residues. V lost 2 bases, J lost 2 bases, and 10 bases lay in between. CDR1 and CDR2 (germline): MNHEY, SVGAGI. For the CDR3, the DNA is TGTGCCAGCAGTTACCTAGGGCCCCCTGGAAACACCATATATTTT. Its protein product is CASSYLGPPGNTIYF.

V usage is TRBV14 and J usage is TRBJ2-2; D not certain. The V end was cut by 3 bases, the J end by 6 bases, with 8 bases between. The CDR3 has 13 amino acids. Germline V lookup: CDR1 SGHDN, CDR2 FVKESK. In DNA form, the CDR3 reads TGTGCCAGCAGCCAGACTTCGGCCGGGGAGCTGTTTTTT. This encodes CASSQTSAGELFF.

The rearrangement links TRBV19 to TRBJ1-1; 11 nucleotides align to TRBD1. Germline values: CDR1 LNHDA, CDR2 SQIVND (reference sequence). CDR3 length equals 15 residues. J gave up 0 bases and V 9 bases, and 6 bases lay outside the gene matches. The DNA of the CDR3 is TGTGCCAGCTGGGACAGGGGGAAGGTGAACACTGAAGCTTTCTTT. Encoded protein: CASWDRGKVNTEAFF. Full variable domain (remainder filled in from reference TRBV19 and TRBJ1-1): DGGITQSPKYLFRKEGQNVTLSCEQNLNHDAMYWYRQDPGQGLRLIYYSQIVNDFQKGDIAEGYSVSREKKESFPLTVTSAQKNPTAFYLCASWDRGKVNTEAFFGQGTRLTVV.

V gene TRBV2 combines with J gene TRBJ1-2; 7 bases agree with TRBD1. The CDR3 length is 13 residues. V was pared by 10 bases and J by 5 bases, with 10 bases of the junction left unmatched. Germline V CDR1 and CDR2: SNHLY, FYNNEI. CDR3 amino acids: CATQIQGSYGYTF. CDR3 DNA: TGTGCCACTCAGATACAGGGGAGTTATGGCTACACCTTC. Full variable domain (missing parts from reference TRBV2 and TRBJ1-2): EPEVTQTPSHQVTQMGQEVILRCVPISNHLYFYWYRQILGQKVEFLVSFYNNEISEKSEIFDDQFSVERPDGSNFTLKIRSTKLEDSAMYFCATQIQGSYGYTFGSGTRLTVV.

This clone was observed a single time. The gene calls are TRBV6-5 and TRBJ2-7, with a possible D match to TRBD2 (5 bases). The CDR3 is made up of 12 amino acids. Germline CDR1 reads MNHEY; CDR2 reads SVGAGI. V was pared by 6 bases and J by 5 bases, with 11 bases between. The CDR3 nucleotides are TGTGCCAGCAGCGGAGGATGGCACGAGCAGTACTTC. This sequence encodes CASSGGWHEQYF.

The rearrangement links TRBV3-1 (or the pseudogene TRBV3-2) to TRBJ2-3; TRBD2 agrees at 13 bases. Germline CDR1 LGHDT, CDR2 YNNKEL (reference sequence). The trim removed 3 bases at V and 0 bases at J, leaving 12 bases unmatched. The CDR3 runs to 20 residues. CDR3 DNA: TGTGCCAGCAGCCAGGGGACTAGCGGGACCACCAAATTGAGCACAGATACGCAGTATTTT. This translates into CASSQGTSGTTKLSTDTQYF.

The chain recombines TRBV10-3 with TRBJ2-7, with 9 bases matching TRBD1. This CDR3 is built from 13 residues. Germline V gives CDR1 ENHRY, CDR2 SYGVKD. Unmatched junction bases numbered 7, after V lost 8 bases and J lost 5 bases. CDR3 sequence (DNA): TGTGCCATCCGCGGACAGGGGAACCACGAGCAGTACTTC. Residues: CAIRGQGNHEQYF.